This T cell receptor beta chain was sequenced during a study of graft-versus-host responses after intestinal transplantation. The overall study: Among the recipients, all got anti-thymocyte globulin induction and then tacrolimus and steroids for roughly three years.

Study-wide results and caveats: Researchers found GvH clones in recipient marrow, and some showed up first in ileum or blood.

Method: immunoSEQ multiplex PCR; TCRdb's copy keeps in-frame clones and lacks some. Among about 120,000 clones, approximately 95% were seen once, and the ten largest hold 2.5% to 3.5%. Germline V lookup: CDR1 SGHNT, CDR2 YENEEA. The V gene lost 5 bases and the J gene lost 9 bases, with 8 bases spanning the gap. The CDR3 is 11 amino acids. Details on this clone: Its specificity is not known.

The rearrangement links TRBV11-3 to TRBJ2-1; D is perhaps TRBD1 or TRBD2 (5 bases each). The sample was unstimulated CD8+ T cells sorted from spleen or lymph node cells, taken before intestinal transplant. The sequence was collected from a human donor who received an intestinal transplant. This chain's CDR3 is CASSLGAEQFF. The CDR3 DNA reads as TGTGCCAGCAGCCTCGGGGCTGAGCAGTTCTTC.